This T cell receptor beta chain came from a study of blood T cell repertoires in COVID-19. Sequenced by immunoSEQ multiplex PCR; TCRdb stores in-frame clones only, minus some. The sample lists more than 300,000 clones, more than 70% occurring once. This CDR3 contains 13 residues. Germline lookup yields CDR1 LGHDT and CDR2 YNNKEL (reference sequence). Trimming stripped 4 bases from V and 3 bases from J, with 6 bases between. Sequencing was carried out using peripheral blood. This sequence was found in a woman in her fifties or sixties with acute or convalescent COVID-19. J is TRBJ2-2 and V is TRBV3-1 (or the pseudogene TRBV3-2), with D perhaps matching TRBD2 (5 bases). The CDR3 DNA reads TGTGCCAGCAGCCTGCGGGACACCGGGGAGCTGTTTTTT. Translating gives CASSLRDTGELFF.